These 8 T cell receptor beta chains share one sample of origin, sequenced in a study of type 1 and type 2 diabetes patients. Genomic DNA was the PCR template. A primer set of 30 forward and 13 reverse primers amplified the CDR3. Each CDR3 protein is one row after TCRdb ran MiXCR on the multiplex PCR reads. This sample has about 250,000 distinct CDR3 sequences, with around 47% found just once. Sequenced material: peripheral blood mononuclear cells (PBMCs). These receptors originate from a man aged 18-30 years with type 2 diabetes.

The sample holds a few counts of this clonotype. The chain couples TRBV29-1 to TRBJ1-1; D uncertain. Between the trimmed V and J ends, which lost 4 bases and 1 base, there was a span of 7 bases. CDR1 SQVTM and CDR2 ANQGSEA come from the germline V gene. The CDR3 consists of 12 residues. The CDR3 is CSVVAKNTEAFF. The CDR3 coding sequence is TGCAGCGTTGTAGCAAAGAACACTGAAGCTTTCTTT.

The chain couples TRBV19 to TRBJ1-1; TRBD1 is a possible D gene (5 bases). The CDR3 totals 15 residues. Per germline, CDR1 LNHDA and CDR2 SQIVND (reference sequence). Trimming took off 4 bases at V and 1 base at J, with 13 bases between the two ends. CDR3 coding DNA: TGTGCCAGTAGTAGTCTCGGGGGTGAGAACACTGAAGCTTTCTTT. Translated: CASSSLGGENTEAFF. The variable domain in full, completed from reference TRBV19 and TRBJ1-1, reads DGGITQSPKYLFRKEGQNVTLSCEQNLNHDAMYWYRQDPGQGLRLIYYSQIVNDFQKGDIAEGYSVSREKKESFPLTVTSAQKNPTAFYLCASSSLGGENTEAFFGQGTRLTVV.

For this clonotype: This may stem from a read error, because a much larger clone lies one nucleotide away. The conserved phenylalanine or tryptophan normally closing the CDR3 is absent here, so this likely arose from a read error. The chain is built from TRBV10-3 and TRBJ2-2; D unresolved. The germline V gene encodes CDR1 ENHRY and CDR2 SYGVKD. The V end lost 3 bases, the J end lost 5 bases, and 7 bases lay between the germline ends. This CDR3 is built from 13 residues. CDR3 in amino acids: CAISDGPTGELFS. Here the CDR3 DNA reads TGTGCCATCAGTGATGGTCCTACCGGGGAGCTGTTTTCT.

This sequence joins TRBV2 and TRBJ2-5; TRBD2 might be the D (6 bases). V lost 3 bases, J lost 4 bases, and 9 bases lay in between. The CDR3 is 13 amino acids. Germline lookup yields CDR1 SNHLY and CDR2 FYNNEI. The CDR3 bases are TGTGCCAGCAGTGAGGGACTTCTAGAGACCCAGTACTTC. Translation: CASSEGLLETQYF.

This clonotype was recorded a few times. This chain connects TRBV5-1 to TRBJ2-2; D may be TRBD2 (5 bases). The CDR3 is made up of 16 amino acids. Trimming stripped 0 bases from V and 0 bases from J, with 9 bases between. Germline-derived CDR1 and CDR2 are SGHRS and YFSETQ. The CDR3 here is CASSLVPGTNTGELFF. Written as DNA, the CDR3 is TGCGCCAGCAGCTTGGTTCCGGGGACGAACACCGGGGAGCTGTTTTTT.

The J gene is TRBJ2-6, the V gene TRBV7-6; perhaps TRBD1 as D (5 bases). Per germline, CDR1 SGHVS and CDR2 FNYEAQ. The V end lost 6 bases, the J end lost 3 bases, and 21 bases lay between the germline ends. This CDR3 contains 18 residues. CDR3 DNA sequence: TGTGCCAGCAGGGCCTTCGACCAGGGTTCTCGTGGGGCCAACGTCCTGACTTTC. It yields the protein CASRAFDQGSRGANVLTF.

This CDR3 reads CASTSLGAGNYGYTF. CDR3 coding DNA: TGTGCCAGCACCTCACTGGGGGCAGGGAACTATGGCTACACCTTC. V gene TRBV13 combines with J gene TRBJ1-2, with D possibly matching TRBD1 (6 bases). Trimming took off 7 bases at V and 2 bases at J, with 17 bases between the two ends. The CDR3 runs 15 residues. Looked up from germline, CDR1 is PRHDT and CDR2 is FYEKMQ (reference sequence).

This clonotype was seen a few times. This CDR3 is CASSIFFGEKLFF. Here the CDR3 DNA reads TGTGCCAGTAGTATTTTTTTCGGAGAAAAACTGTTTTTT. The rearrangement joins TRBV19 to TRBJ1-4, with D hard to call. V gave up 3 bases and J gave up 8 bases, with 10 bases separating them. The CDR3 loop spans 13 amino acids. The germline V gene encodes CDR1 LNHDA and CDR2 SQIVND (reference sequence).